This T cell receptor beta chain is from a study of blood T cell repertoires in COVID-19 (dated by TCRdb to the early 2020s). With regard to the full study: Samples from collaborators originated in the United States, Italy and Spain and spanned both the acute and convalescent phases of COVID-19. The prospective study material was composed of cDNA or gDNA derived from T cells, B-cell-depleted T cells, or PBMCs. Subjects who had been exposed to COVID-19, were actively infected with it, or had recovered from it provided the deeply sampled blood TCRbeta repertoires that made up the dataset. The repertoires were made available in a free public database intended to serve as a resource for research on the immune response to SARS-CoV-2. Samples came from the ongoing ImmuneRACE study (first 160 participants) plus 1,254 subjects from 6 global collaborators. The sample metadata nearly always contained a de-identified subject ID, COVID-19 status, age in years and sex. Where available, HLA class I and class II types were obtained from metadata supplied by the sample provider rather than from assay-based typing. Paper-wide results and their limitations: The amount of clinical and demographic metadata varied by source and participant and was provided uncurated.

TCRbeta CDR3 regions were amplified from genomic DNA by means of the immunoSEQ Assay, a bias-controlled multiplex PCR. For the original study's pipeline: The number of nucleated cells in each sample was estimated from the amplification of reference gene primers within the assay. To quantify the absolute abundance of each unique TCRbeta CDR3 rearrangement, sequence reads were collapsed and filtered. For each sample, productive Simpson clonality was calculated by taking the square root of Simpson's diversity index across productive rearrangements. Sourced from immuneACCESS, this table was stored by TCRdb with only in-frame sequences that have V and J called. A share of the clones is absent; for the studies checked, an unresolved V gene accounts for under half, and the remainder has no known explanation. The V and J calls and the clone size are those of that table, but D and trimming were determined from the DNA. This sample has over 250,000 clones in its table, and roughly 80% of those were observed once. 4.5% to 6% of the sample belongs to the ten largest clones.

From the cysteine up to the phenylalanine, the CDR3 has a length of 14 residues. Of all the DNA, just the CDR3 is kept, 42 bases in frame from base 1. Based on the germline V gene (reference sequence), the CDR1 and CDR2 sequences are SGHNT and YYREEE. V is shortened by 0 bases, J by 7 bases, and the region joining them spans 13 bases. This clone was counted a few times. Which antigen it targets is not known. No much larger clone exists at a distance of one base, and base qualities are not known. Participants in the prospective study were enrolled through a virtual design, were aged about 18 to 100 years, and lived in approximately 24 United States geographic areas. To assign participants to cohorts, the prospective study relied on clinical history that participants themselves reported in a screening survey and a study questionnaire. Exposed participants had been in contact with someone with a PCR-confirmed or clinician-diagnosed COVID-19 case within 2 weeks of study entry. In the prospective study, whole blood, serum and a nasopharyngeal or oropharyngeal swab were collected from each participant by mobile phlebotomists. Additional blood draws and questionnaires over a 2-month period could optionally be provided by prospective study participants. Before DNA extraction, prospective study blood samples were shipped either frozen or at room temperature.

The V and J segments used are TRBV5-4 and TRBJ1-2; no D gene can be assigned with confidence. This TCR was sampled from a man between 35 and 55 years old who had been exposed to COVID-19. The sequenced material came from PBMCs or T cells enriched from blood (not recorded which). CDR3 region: CASSLDPGKGGYTF. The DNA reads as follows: TGTGCCAGCAGCTTGGATCCGGGTAAAGGTGGCTACACCTTC.